This T cell receptor beta chain comes out of a study of shared clonotypes between healthy human individuals. Study background: Plates per donor: three CD4 naive, three CD4 memory, two CD8 naive, one CD8 memory.

Produced via immunoSEQ multiplex PCR; TCRdb's table is partial and in-frame only. The sample includes about 980,000 clones, approximately 80% of them seen just once. Many counts were recorded for this clone. CDR3 length: 17 residues. Germline CDR1 reads MDHEN; CDR2 reads SYDVKM. The V gene end was trimmed by 5 bases and the J gene end by 2 bases; junction bases not matched to a gene: 7. The J gene is TRBJ1-5, the V gene TRBV28; TRBD1 agrees at 12 bases. Sequenced sample: memory CD4+ T cells sorted from blood. Noted subset: CD45RA-negative fraction. The clonotype was recovered from a man aged 18 to 29 in good health. The CDR3 loop reads CASSVGTGGARNQPQHF. The DNA for the CDR3 is TGTGCCAGCAGTGTAGGGACAGGGGGCGCTCGCAATCAGCCCCAGCATTTT.